The T cell receptor beta chain described here comes from a study of regulatory T cells in long-lasting Graves disease. This clonotype has just a few counts. Germline CDR1 reads DFQATT; CDR2 reads SNEGSKA (reference sequence). After removal of 0 bases from V and 9 bases from J, the junction contained 4 bases not matched to a gene. The CDR3 extends over 13 amino acids. With iRepertoire HTBI primers and Arm-PCR of CDR3 regions, TCR beta libraries were built. Original analysis: The samples included 60 to 65 TRBV and 14 TRBJ segments. Each CDR3 protein gets one entry after TCRdb re-called the multiplex PCR reads with MiXCR. None of the V and J calls come from the authors' own analysis; TCRdb made them. The table includes about 420,000 distinct CDR3 sequences, around 15% detected once. Time point meaning: newly diagnosed GD, antithyroid drugs for less than 3 months. RNA extracted from PBMCs served as the sequencing template.

These data were also reused for a study on T cells in Graves' hyperthyroidism and ophthalmopathy.

The source of this sequence is a woman aged 18-29 years with Graves disease. The rearrangement uses TRBV20-1 and TRBJ2-7, with 11 nucleotides matching TRBD2. Sequencing used peripheral blood mononuclear cells (PBMCs), obtained at new diagnosis, from a patient treated with antithyroid drugs. The DNA for the CDR3 is TGCAGTGCTAGAGAAGGGCTAGCGGGAGGGCAGTACTTC. This codes for CSAREGLAGGQYF.